These T cell receptor beta chains were read from a single sample in a study of shared clonotypes between healthy human individuals. Generated by immunoSEQ multiplex PCR, the TCRdb table keeps only in-frame clones and is missing some. The sample contains about 2.1 million clones, about 93% of which appear only once. The sample comprised naive CD8+ T cells from PBMCs. The source is a man aged 18 to 35 in good health. Some clones in this sample may be carry-over from other donors' samples. CDR3s include the opening cysteine and the closing phenylalanine or tryptophan. D genes are given only for firm matches. Not all rows give a size; the values are once, few, many and, for expanded clones, a class.

clone size: -; V gene: TRBV7-6; J gene: TRBJ1-1; D gene: TRBD1; CDR3 DNA: TGTGCCAGCAGCTCCGAACAGGGGGCAGTGACTGAAGCTTTCTTT; CDR3 protein: CASSSEQGAVTEAFF
clone size: -; V gene: TRBV19; J gene: TRBJ1-1; D gene: -; CDR3 DNA: TGTGCCAGTAGTACGCGGGACCTGAACACTGAAGCTTTCTTT; CDR3 protein: CASSTRDLNTEAFF
clone size: -; V gene: TRBV11-2; J gene: TRBJ1-1; D gene: -; CDR3 DNA: TGTGCCAGCAGTCCCTTCGGGGGGGACCCTGAAGCTTTCTTT; CDR3 protein: CASSPFGGDPEAFF
clone size: once; V gene: TRBV15; J gene: TRBJ1-2; D gene: -; CDR3 DNA: TGTGCCACCAGCACGCGTGGGGGGGGCTACACCTTC; CDR3 protein: CATSTRGGGYTF
clone size: once; V gene: TRBV14; J gene: TRBJ2-1; D gene: TRBD2; CDR3 DNA: TGTGCCAGCAGCCAAGGTATAGGGACTAGCGGCCTATACAATGAGCAGTTCTTC; CDR3 protein: CASSQGIGTSGLYNEQFF
clone size: -; V gene: TRBV4-1; J gene: TRBJ2-7; D gene: TRBD2; CDR3 DNA: TGCGCCAGCAGCCAAGTAGCGGGTGTACAGGTAGAAAGCGAGCAGTACTTC; CDR3 protein: CASSQVAGVQVESEQYF
clone size: few; V gene: TRBV30; J gene: TRBJ1-1; D gene: TRBD1; CDR3 DNA: TGTGCCCTGTCGACAGGGGTTGAAGCTTTCTTT; CDR3 protein: CALSTGVEAFF
clone size: once; V gene: TRBV18; J gene: TRBJ2-1; D gene: -; CDR3 DNA: TGTGCCAGCTCACCACCAGTTGTTAATGAGCAGTTCTTC; CDR3 protein: CASSPPVVNEQFF
clone size: -; V gene: TRBV29-1; J gene: TRBJ2-5; D gene: TRBD1; CDR3 DNA: TGCAGCGCACCGGGACAGGGGAGCTGGGAGACCCAGTACTTC; CDR3 protein: CSAPGQGSWETQYF
clone size: -; V gene: TRBV9; J gene: TRBJ2-4; D gene: TRBD1; CDR3 DNA: TGTGCCAGCAGCGCACGACAGGGGATGGGGGTAGCCAAAAACATTCAGTACTTC; CDR3 protein: CASSARQGMGVAKNIQYF
clone size: -; V gene: TRBV25-1; J gene: TRBJ2-5; D gene: TRBD1; CDR3 DNA: TGTGCCAGCAGAGGGGGCGAAGAGACCCAGTACTTC; CDR3 protein: CASRGGEETQYF
clone size: -; V gene: TRBV19; J gene: TRBJ2-1; D gene: -; CDR3 DNA: TGTGCCAGTAGTGCCGACAACGGATCCTACAATGAGCAGTTCTTC; CDR3 protein: CASSADNGSYNEQFF
clone size: -; V gene: TRBV5-6; J gene: TRBJ1-3; D gene: -; CDR3 DNA: TGTGCCAGCTCCCGAGGGGGGGGCTCTGGAAACACCATATATTTT; CDR3 protein: CASSRGGGSGNTIYF
clone size: -; V gene: TRBV10-2; J gene: TRBJ2-7; D gene: -; CDR3 DNA: TGCGCCAGCAGTGAGTCCCAAAGCGAGCAGTACTTC; CDR3 protein: CASSESQSEQYF
clone size: -; V gene: TRBV5-8; J gene: TRBJ2-2; D gene: -; CDR3 DNA: TGTGCCAGGACCAGGAACACCGGGGAGCTGTTTTTT; CDR3 protein: CARTRNTGELFF
clone size: -; V gene: TRBV6-1; J gene: TRBJ1-1; D gene: -; CDR3 DNA: TGTGCCAGCAGTGAAACGGTGAACACTGAAGCTTTCTTT; CDR3 protein: CASSETVNTEAFF
clone size: -; V gene: TRBV14; J gene: TRBJ1-1; D gene: -; CDR3 DNA: TGTGCCAGCAGCCAAGTGGGGGTTTGGACTGAAGCTTTCTTT; CDR3 protein: CASSQVGVWTEAFF
clone size: -; V gene: TRBV4-3; J gene: TRBJ2-1; D gene: TRBD1; CDR3 DNA: TGCGCCAGCAGCCAAGCCCCCGGGACAGGGACCAATGAGCAGTTCTTC; CDR3 protein: CASSQAPGTGTNEQFF
clone size: -; V gene: TRBV6-5; J gene: TRBJ1-1; D gene: TRBD1; CDR3 DNA: TGTGCCAGCCACGACAGGGGCACTGAAGCTTTCTTT; CDR3 protein: CASHDRGTEAFF
clone size: -; V gene: TRBV6-4; J gene: TRBJ1-2; D gene: -; CDR3 DNA: TGTGCCAGCAGTGACTCGGGCACATATGGCTACACCTTC; CDR3 protein: CASSDSGTYGYTF
clone size: -; V gene: TRBV7-9; J gene: TRBJ1-1; D gene: -; CDR3 DNA: TGTGCCAGCAGCCCGTGGGATGAAGCTTTCTTT; CDR3 protein: CASSPWDEAFF
clone size: few; V gene: TRBV28; J gene: TRBJ1-2; D gene: TRBD1; CDR3 DNA: TGTGCCAGCAGTCCAGGGGGACACTACACCTTC; CDR3 protein: CASSPGGHYTF
clone size: -; V gene: TRBV13; J gene: TRBJ2-7; D gene: -; CDR3 DNA: TGTGCCAGCAGCCCCCCGGGGGGCCCCTACGAGCAGTACTTC; CDR3 protein: CASSPPGGPYEQYF
clone size: -; V gene: TRBV28; J gene: TRBJ1-5; D gene: -; CDR3 DNA: TGTGCCAGCAAGCCCGACAGGTGGGATCAGCCCCAGCATTTT; CDR3 protein: CASKPDRWDQPQHF
clone size: -; V gene: TRBV9; J gene: TRBJ2-7; D gene: TRBD2; CDR3 DNA: TGTGCCAGCAGCGTAGGCCCAGCGGGAGGCTACGAGCAGTACTTC; CDR3 protein: CASSVGPAGGYEQYF
clone size: -; V gene: TRBV9; J gene: TRBJ2-7; D gene: -; CDR3 DNA: TGTGCCAGCAGCGCGCCCGGGAGAGCGTACGAGCAGTACTTC; CDR3 protein: CASSAPGRAYEQYF
clone size: -; V gene: TRBV15; J gene: TRBJ2-7; D gene: TRBD1; CDR3 DNA: TGTGCCACCAGCAACCCAGCCCGGGGACAGCCTTACGAGCAGTACTTC; CDR3 protein: CATSNPARGQPYEQYF
clone size: -; V gene: TRBV11-2; J gene: TRBJ2-7; D gene: -; CDR3 DNA: TGTGCCAGCAGCTTCCCGTCCGGGAGCTGGGGGAACTACGAGCAGTACTTC; CDR3 protein: CASSFPSGSWGNYEQYF
clone size: few; V gene: TRBV6-1; J gene: TRBJ1-1; D gene: -; CDR3 DNA: TGTGCCAGCAGTGAAGCGACAGCGGGCACTGAAGCTTTCTTT; CDR3 protein: CASSEATAGTEAFF
clone size: -; V gene: TRBV28; J gene: TRBJ2-3; D gene: TRBD2; CDR3 DNA: TGTGCCAGCACCCTAGCGGGAGAGGCAGATACGCAGTATTTT; CDR3 protein: CASTLAGEADTQYF
clone size: -; V gene: TRBV5-8; J gene: TRBJ2-1; D gene: -; CDR3 DNA: TGTGCCAGCAGCCTAGGGAGCTCTGAGCAGTTCTTC; CDR3 protein: CASSLGSSEQFF
clone size: -; V gene: TRBV7-6; J gene: TRBJ1-1; D gene: TRBD1; CDR3 DNA: TGTGCCAGCAGCTTTAGCCCGGGACAGGGGGGTTTT; CDR3 protein: CASSFSPGQGGF
clone size: -; V gene: TRBV7-2; J gene: TRBJ2-7; D gene: -; CDR3 DNA: TGTGCCAGCACCTTAGGGGGCCCTCAGCGGGACAACCCCTACGAGCAGTACTTC; CDR3 protein: CASTLGGPQRDNPYEQYF
clone size: -; V gene: TRBV5-6; J gene: TRBJ2-3; D gene: TRBD2; CDR3 DNA: TGTGCCAGCAGCTCGATAGCGGGAGGTGAGGCAGATACGCAGTATTTT; CDR3 protein: CASSSIAGGEADTQYF
clone size: -; V gene: TRBV13; J gene: TRBJ2-7; D gene: -; CDR3 DNA: TGTGCCAGCAGCTTAGGCAAATTCAAGGTTTCCGAGCAGTACTTC; CDR3 protein: CASSLGKFKVSEQYF
clone size: -; V gene: TRBV19; J gene: TRBJ1-5; D gene: -; CDR3 DNA: TGTGCCAGTAGTACCCGCCGCGGGGGTATCCCCGGGCCCCAGCATTTT; CDR3 protein: CASSTRRGGIPGPQHF
clone size: -; V gene: TRBV7-9; J gene: TRBJ2-7; D gene: TRBD2; CDR3 DNA: TGTGCCAGCAGCGGGACTAGCGGCCCCCTCGGCGAGCAGTACTTC; CDR3 protein: CASSGTSGPLGEQYF
clone size: -; V gene: TRBV7-9; J gene: TRBJ1-2; D gene: -; CDR3 DNA: TGTGCCAGCAGCCCACTCGACAGGTCCCTACGCCTTGGCTACACCTTC; CDR3 protein: CASSPLDRSLRLGYTF
clone size: -; V gene: TRBV4-1; J gene: TRBJ2-7; D gene: -; CDR3 DNA: TGCGCCAGCAGCCAAAGTCCGACAGGTTCCTACGAGCAGTACTTC; CDR3 protein: CASSQSPTGSYEQYF
clone size: -; V gene: TRBV21-1; J gene: TRBJ1-2; D gene: -; CDR3 DNA: TGTGCCAGCAGCAAGGGGATGAAAGTCAGCTACACCTTC; CDR3 protein: CASSKGMKVSYTF
clone size: once; V gene: TRBV19; J gene: TRBJ1-4; D gene: -; CDR3 DNA: TGTGCCAGTAGTATAGCGGGGCTCCTCGCTAATGAAAAACTGTTTTTT; CDR3 protein: CASSIAGLLANEKLFF
clone size: -; V gene: TRBV27; J gene: TRBJ2-3; D gene: TRBD2; CDR3 DNA: TGTGCCAGCAGTCCGAGACTAGCAGGATCCCCAGATACGCAGTATTTT; CDR3 protein: CASSPRLAGSPDTQYF
clone size: -; V gene: TRBV19; J gene: TRBJ1-1; D gene: -; CDR3 DNA: TGTGCCAGTAGTGAGGACGGACTGAACACTGAAGCTTTCTTT; CDR3 protein: CASSEDGLNTEAFF
clone size: -; V gene: TRBV9; J gene: TRBJ2-3; D gene: -; CDR3 DNA: TGTGCCAGCAGCGAAGACTCCGGGATTTACTCCACAGATACGCAGTATTTT; CDR3 protein: CASSEDSGIYSTDTQYF
clone size: -; V gene: TRBV6-1; J gene: TRBJ2-7; D gene: -; CDR3 DNA: TGTGCCAGCAGTGAAGGTCGACCCCTCTACGAGCAGTACTTC; CDR3 protein: CASSEGRPLYEQYF
clone size: -; V gene: TRBV9; J gene: TRBJ2-1; D gene: TRBD2; CDR3 DNA: TGTGCCAGCAGCGTGGGGGGTGTTTGGCTAGCGGCGGACAATGAGCAGTTCTTC; CDR3 protein: CASSVGGVWLAADNEQFF
clone size: few; V gene: TRBV19; J gene: TRBJ1-2; D gene: TRBD1; CDR3 DNA: TGTGCCAGCACAGACAGGGGCCCAATCAACTATGGCTACACCTTC; CDR3 protein: CASTDRGPINYGYTF
clone size: few; V gene: TRBV19; J gene: TRBJ1-1; D gene: -; CDR3 DNA: TGTGCCAGTAGTGATGGAGCTTACACTGAAGCTTTCTTT; CDR3 protein: CASSDGAYTEAFF
clone size: -; V gene: TRBV7-9; J gene: TRBJ2-7; D gene: TRBD2; CDR3 DNA: TGTGCCAGCAGCTTAGCGGTACTAGCGGAACCTTCCTACGAGCAGTACTTC; CDR3 protein: CASSLAVLAEPSYEQYF
clone size: -; V gene: TRBV7-9; J gene: TRBJ1-1; D gene: TRBD1; CDR3 DNA: TGTGCCACCCTACAGGGGAGGGGCACTGAAGCTTTCTTT; CDR3 protein: CATLQGRGTEAFF
clone size: -; V gene: TRBV10-1; J gene: TRBJ1-1; D gene: -; CDR3 DNA: TGCGCCAGCACCAGGAGAAACACTGAAGCTTTCTTT; CDR3 protein: CASTRRNTEAFF
clone size: -; V gene: TRBV29-1; J gene: TRBJ2-2; D gene: TRBD2; CDR3 DNA: TGCAGCGTTGAAGATGGGACTAGCGGGGCAAACACCGGGGAGCTGTTTTTT; CDR3 protein: CSVEDGTSGANTGELFF
clone size: -; V gene: TRBV28; J gene: TRBJ1-2; D gene: -; CDR3 DNA: TGTGCCAGCAGCCGGGCCGGACAGCGATTCATCTATGGCTACACCTTC; CDR3 protein: CASSRAGQRFIYGYTF
clone size: -; V gene: TRBV14; J gene: TRBJ2-7; D gene: -; CDR3 DNA: TGTGCCAGCAGCCAGACGGACTTGCCCGAGCAGTACTTC; CDR3 protein: CASSQTDLPEQYF
clone size: -; V gene: TRBV6-8; J gene: TRBJ2-3; D gene: TRBD2; CDR3 DNA: TGTGCCAGCGGGGGGGGACTAGCGGAGCCCGGGTCCGGCACAGATACGCAGTATTTT; CDR3 protein: CASGGGLAEPGSGTDTQYF
clone size: -; V gene: TRBV21-1; J gene: TRBJ2-5; D gene: -; CDR3 DNA: TGTGCCAGCGCCCGCCTCTGGGGGCTTCAAGAGACCCAGTACTTC; CDR3 protein: CASARLWGLQETQYF
clone size: -; V gene: TRBV7-3; J gene: TRBJ1-5; D gene: TRBD1; CDR3 DNA: TGTGCCAGCAGCGAGGGACAGTCCAATCAGCCCCAGCATTTT; CDR3 protein: CASSEGQSNQPQHF
clone size: -; V gene: TRBV29-1; J gene: TRBJ2-3; D gene: -; CDR3 DNA: TGCAGCGTTGAACGCCCCGAGGCGGGACGCCCGCTGGATACGCAGTATTTT; CDR3 protein: CSVERPEAGRPLDTQYF
clone size: -; V gene: TRBV10-3; J gene: TRBJ1-2; D gene: TRBD1; CDR3 DNA: TGTGCCATCAGGACGGTGACAGGGGCGGTCGGCTACACCTTC; CDR3 protein: CAIRTVTGAVGYTF
clone size: -; V gene: TRBV11-2; J gene: TRBJ2-7; D gene: TRBD1; CDR3 DNA: TGTGCCAGCAGCTTATGGGACAGGTCCTCCTACGAGCAGTACTTC; CDR3 protein: CASSLWDRSSYEQYF